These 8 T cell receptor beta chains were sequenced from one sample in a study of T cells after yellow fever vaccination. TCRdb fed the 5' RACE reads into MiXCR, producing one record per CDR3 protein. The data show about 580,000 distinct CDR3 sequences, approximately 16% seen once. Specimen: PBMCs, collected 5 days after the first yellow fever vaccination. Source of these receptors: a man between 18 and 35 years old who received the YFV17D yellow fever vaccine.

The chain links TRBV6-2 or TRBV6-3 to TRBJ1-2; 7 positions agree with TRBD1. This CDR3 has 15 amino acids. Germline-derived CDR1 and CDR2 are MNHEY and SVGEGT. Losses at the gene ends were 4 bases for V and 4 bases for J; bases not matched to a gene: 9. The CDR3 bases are TGTGCCAGCAGTTCCTATGGACAGGACATCTATGGCTACACCTTC. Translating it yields CASSSYGQDIYGYTF.

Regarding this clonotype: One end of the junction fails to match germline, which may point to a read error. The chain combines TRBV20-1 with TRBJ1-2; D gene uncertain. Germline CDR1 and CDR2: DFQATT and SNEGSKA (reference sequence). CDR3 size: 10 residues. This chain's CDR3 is CSARERVPCF. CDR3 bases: TGCAGTGCTAGAGAGAGGGTGCCATGCTTC.

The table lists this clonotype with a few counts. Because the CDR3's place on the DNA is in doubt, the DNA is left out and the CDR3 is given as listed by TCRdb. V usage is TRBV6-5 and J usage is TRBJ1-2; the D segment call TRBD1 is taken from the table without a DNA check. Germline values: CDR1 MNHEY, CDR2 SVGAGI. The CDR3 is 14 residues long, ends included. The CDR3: CASSSSARGLGYTF.

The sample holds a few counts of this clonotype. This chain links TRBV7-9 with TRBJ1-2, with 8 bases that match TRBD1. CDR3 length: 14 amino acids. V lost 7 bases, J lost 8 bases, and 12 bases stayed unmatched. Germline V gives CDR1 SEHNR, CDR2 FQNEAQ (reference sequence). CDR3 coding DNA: TGTGCCAGCAACCGAGGACAGGGTGCCTGGGGCTACACCTTC. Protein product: CASNRGQGAWGYTF.

DNA of the CDR3: TGTGCCAGCAGTTCCCCGACGACTAGAGGGCCGGGAGATACGCAGTATTTT. Its protein is CASSSPTTRGPGDTQYF. The chain carries TRBV27 and TRBJ2-3; a possible D gene is TRBD2 (6 bases). The germline gives CDR1 MNHEY, CDR2 SMNVEV (reference sequence). V was clipped by 4 bases and J by 5 bases, with 22 bases between them. The CDR3 extends over 17 amino acids.

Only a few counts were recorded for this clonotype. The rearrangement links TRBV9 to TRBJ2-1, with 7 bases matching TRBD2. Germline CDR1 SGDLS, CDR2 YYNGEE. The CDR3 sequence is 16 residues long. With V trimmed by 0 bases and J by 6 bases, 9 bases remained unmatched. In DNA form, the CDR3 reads TGTGCCAGCAGCGTAGATTGGGGGGGGGACTTCAATGAGCAGTTCTTC. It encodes CASSVDWGGDFNEQFF.

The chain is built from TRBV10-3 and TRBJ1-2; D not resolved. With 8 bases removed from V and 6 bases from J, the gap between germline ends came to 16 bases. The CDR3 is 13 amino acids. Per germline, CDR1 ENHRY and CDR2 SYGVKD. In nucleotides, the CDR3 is TGTGCCATCGGAAGGGCGGGATTTGATGGCTACACCTTC. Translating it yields CAIGRAGFDGYTF.

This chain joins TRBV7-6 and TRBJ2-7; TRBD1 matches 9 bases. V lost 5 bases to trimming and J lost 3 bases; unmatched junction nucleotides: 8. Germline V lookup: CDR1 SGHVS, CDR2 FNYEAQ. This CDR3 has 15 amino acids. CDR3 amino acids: CASSGSGTGFYEQYF. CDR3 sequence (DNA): TGTGCCAGCAGCGGGTCCGGGACAGGGTTCTACGAGCAGTACTTC.